The rows below give T cell receptor beta chains drawn from one sample of a study of T-cell reconstitution after alpha-beta-depleted transplantation in children. TCRdb recomputed calls from the PCR reads with MiXCR, one row per CDR3 protein. The sample holds 500,000 to 600,000 distinct CDR3 sequences, 25% to 30% seen once. The sequencing here drew on PBMCs, taken before TCRalphabeta/CD19-depleted stem cell transplant. These receptors originate from a boy younger than two with Wiskott-Aldrich syndrome, due to receive a stem cell transplant. Both conserved end residues are part of each CDR3. Fields, in order: clone size, V gene, D gene, J gene, CDR3 protein, CDR3 DNA. D genes are given only for firm matches. Size tells how often a clone was seen (once, few, many) or the class of an expanded clone, and some rows leave it out.

abundance: NA; v_gene: TRBV12-3/TRBV12-4; d_gene: NA; j_gene: TRBJ2-7; CDR3aa: CASSLGHKSYEQYF; CDR3nt: TGTGCCAGCAGTTTGGGACATAAATCCTACGAGCAGTACTTC
abundance: NA; v_gene: TRBV10-3; d_gene: NA; j_gene: TRBJ2-3; CDR3aa: CAISESGSTSTDTQYF; CDR3nt: TGTGCCATCAGTGAGTCGGGCAGTACTAGCACAGATACGCAGTATTTT
abundance: NA; v_gene: TRBV5-1; d_gene: NA; j_gene: TRBJ2-1; CDR3aa: CASSFGEYGEQFF; CDR3nt: TGCGCCAGCAGCTTTGGGGAGTATGGTGAGCAGTTCTTC
abundance: few; v_gene: TRBV11-2; d_gene: TRBD2; j_gene: TRBJ2-2; CDR3aa: CASSPAGVGWDTGELFF; CDR3nt: TGTGCCAGCAGCCCGGCGGGGGTGGGTTGGGACACCGGGGAGCTGTTTTTT
abundance: few; v_gene: TRBV27; d_gene: TRBD2; j_gene: TRBJ2-5; CDR3aa: CASSFRLAGDGGETQYF; CDR3nt: TGTGCCAGCAGTTTTAGGCTAGCGGGAGACGGTGGAGAGACCCAGTACTTC
abundance: NA; v_gene: TRBV7-3; d_gene: NA; j_gene: TRBJ2-1; CDR3aa: CASSLFGEQFF; CDR3nt: TGTGCCAGCAGCTTATTTGGTGAGCAGTTCTTC
abundance: NA; v_gene: TRBV7-9; d_gene: NA; j_gene: TRBJ2-6; CDR3aa: CASSFRRGTPGANVLTF; CDR3nt: TGTGCCAGCAGCTTCAGGAGAGGGACCCCTGGGGCCAACGTCCTGACTTTC
abundance: NA; v_gene: TRBV10-3; d_gene: NA; j_gene: TRBJ2-4; CDR3aa: CAISDGQLAKNIQYF; CDR3nt: TGTGCCATCAGTGACGGACAGCTAGCCAAAAACATTCAGTACTTC
abundance: few; v_gene: TRBV27; d_gene: TRBD2; j_gene: TRBJ2-7; CDR3aa: CASSLLGSSGAYEQYF; CDR3nt: TGTGCCAGCAGTTTATTGGGGTCCAGCGGGGCCTACGAGCAGTACTTC
abundance: NA; v_gene: TRBV7-2; d_gene: TRBD2; j_gene: TRBJ2-5; CDR3aa: CASSPWLAGELETQYF; CDR3nt: TGTGCCAGCAGCCCATGGCTAGCGGGAGAATTAGAGACCCAGTACTTC
abundance: NA; v_gene: TRBV10-3; d_gene: TRBD1; j_gene: TRBJ2-1; CDR3aa: CATTGGQGEQFF; CDR3nt: TGTGCCACGACAGGGGGCCAGGGTGAGCAGTTCTTC
abundance: NA; v_gene: TRBV5-1; d_gene: TRBD1; j_gene: TRBJ1-6; CDR3aa: CASSPTTGAGSPLHF; CDR3nt: TGCGCCAGCAGCCCTACGACAGGGGCGGGTTCACCCCTCCACTTT
abundance: NA; v_gene: TRBV20-1; d_gene: NA; j_gene: TRBJ2-5; CDR3aa: CSASGLVEETQYF; CDR3nt: TGCAGTGCTAGCGGGTTGGTGGAAGAGACCCAGTACTTC
abundance: NA; v_gene: TRBV20-1; d_gene: TRBD1; j_gene: TRBJ1-2; CDR3aa: CSAFPLTDRAGIYGYTF; CDR3nt: TGCAGTGCTTTTCCCCTGACCGACAGGGCTGGGATCTATGGCTACACCTTC
abundance: NA; v_gene: TRBV12-3/TRBV12-4; d_gene: TRBD2; j_gene: TRBJ2-1; CDR3aa: CASSIRTSGRVSSYNEQFF; CDR3nt: TGTGCCAGCAGTATACGGACTAGCGGGAGGGTTAGCTCCTACAATGAGCAGTTCTTC
abundance: NA; v_gene: TRBV5-1; d_gene: TRBD1; j_gene: TRBJ2-2; CDR3aa: CASSLAGTGDTGELFF; CDR3nt: TGCGCCAGCAGCTTGGCCGGGACAGGGGACACCGGGGAGCTGTTTTTT
abundance: few; v_gene: TRBV5-1; d_gene: TRBD2; j_gene: TRBJ2-3; CDR3aa: CASSPRAGGGASSTDTQYF; CDR3nt: TGCGCCAGCAGCCCCAGAGCGGGAGGGGGGGCTTCTAGCACAGATACGCAGTATTTT
abundance: few; v_gene: TRBV7-9; d_gene: NA; j_gene: TRBJ2-3; CDR3aa: CASSLATGWGTDTQYF; CDR3nt: TGTGCCAGCAGCTTAGCGACGGGATGGGGCACAGATACGCAGTATTTT
abundance: NA; v_gene: TRBV5-6; d_gene: TRBD1; j_gene: TRBJ1-1; CDR3aa: CASSSWGQRARTEAFF; CDR3nt: TGTGCCAGCAGCTCTTGGGGACAGAGGGCGCGAACTGAAGCTTTCTTT
abundance: few; v_gene: TRBV5-1; d_gene: NA; j_gene: TRBJ2-2; CDR3aa: CASSSIPTGELFF; CDR3nt: TGCGCCAGCAGCTCGATCCCAACTGGGGAGCTGTTTTTT
abundance: few; v_gene: TRBV5-6; d_gene: TRBD1; j_gene: TRBJ1-2; CDR3aa: CASGRTGQGFGYTF; CDR3nt: TGTGCCAGCGGCCGCACCGGACAGGGTTTTGGCTACACCTTC
abundance: NA; v_gene: TRBV5-1; d_gene: TRBD2; j_gene: TRBJ2-7; CDR3aa: CASSPRQTSESSYEQYF; CDR3nt: TGCGCCAGCAGCCCTAGACAGACTAGCGAAAGCTCCTACGAGCAGTACTTC
abundance: NA; v_gene: TRBV5-1; d_gene: TRBD2; j_gene: TRBJ2-3; CDR3aa: CASSVGTREGTQYF; CDR3nt: TGCGCCAGCAGCGTCGGGACCAGGGAGGGTACGCAGTATTTT
abundance: NA; v_gene: TRBV20-1; d_gene: TRBD1; j_gene: TRBJ1-5; CDR3aa: CSASRDRGRRRQPQHF; CDR3nt: TGCAGTGCCAGCAGGGACAGGGGGCGCCGAAGGCAGCCCCAGCATTTT
abundance: NA; v_gene: TRBV15; d_gene: NA; j_gene: TRBJ2-1; CDR3aa: CATSRNGQPYNEQFF; CDR3nt: TGTGCCACCAGCAGAAACGGACAGCCCTACAATGAGCAGTTCTTC
abundance: NA; v_gene: TRBV18; d_gene: TRBD2; j_gene: TRBJ2-7; CDR3aa: CASSPPSSGGYEQYF; CDR3nt: TGTGCCAGCTCACCGCCTTCTAGCGGGGGGTACGAGCAGTACTTC
abundance: once; v_gene: TRBV20-1; d_gene: TRBD2; j_gene: TRBJ2-5; CDR3aa: CSASGRIAGQETQYF; CDR3nt: TGCAGTGCTAGCGGACGCATAGCGGGGCAAGAGACCCAGTACTTC
abundance: NA; v_gene: TRBV19; d_gene: NA; j_gene: TRBJ2-7; CDR3aa: CASSIDLERTEQYF; CDR3nt: TGTGCCAGTAGTATAGATCTTGAGAGGACCGAGCAGTACTTC
abundance: few; v_gene: TRBV6-1; d_gene: TRBD2; j_gene: TRBJ2-4; CDR3aa: CASSTPTSGRSNIQYF; CDR3nt: TGTGCCAGCAGTACGCCGACTAGCGGGAGATCGAACATTCAGTACTTC
abundance: NA; v_gene: TRBV20-1; d_gene: NA; j_gene: TRBJ2-5; CDR3aa: CSARDGGPQETQYF; CDR3nt: TGCAGTGCTAGAGATGGGGGACCTCAAGAGACCCAGTACTTC
abundance: NA; v_gene: TRBV5-1; d_gene: TRBD2; j_gene: TRBJ2-1; CDR3aa: CASSLGIAGDNEQFF; CDR3nt: TGCGCCAGCAGCTTGGGTATAGCGGGGGACAATGAGCAGTTCTTC
abundance: NA; v_gene: TRBV20-1; d_gene: NA; j_gene: TRBJ1-5; CDR3aa: CSAQRVVNQPQHF; CDR3nt: TGCAGTGCTCAAAGGGTAGTCAATCAGCCCCAGCATTTT
abundance: NA; v_gene: TRBV3-1; d_gene: TRBD1; j_gene: TRBJ2-7; CDR3aa: CASSQDRVNEQYF; CDR3nt: TGTGCCAGCAGCCAGGACAGGGTGAACGAGCAGTACTTC
abundance: NA; v_gene: TRBV20-1; d_gene: TRBD1; j_gene: TRBJ2-1; CDR3aa: CSARGRDRGLSNEQFF; CDR3nt: TGCAGTGCTAGGGGCCGGGACAGGGGGCTTTCCAATGAGCAGTTCTTC
abundance: few; v_gene: TRBV5-1; d_gene: TRBD1; j_gene: TRBJ2-7; CDR3aa: CASSLGQGFSYEQYF; CDR3nt: TGCGCCAGCAGCCTCGGACAGGGGTTCTCCTACGAGCAGTACTTC
abundance: NA; v_gene: TRBV11-2; d_gene: NA; j_gene: TRBJ2-3; CDR3aa: CASSLEVRGGSTDTQYF; CDR3nt: TGTGCCAGCAGCTTAGAAGTGAGGGGCGGTAGCACAGATACGCAGTATTTT
abundance: NA; v_gene: TRBV27; d_gene: NA; j_gene: TRBJ1-1; CDR3aa: CASSRQTPNTEAFF; CDR3nt: TGTGCCAGCAGCCGACAGACACCGAACACTGAAGCTTTCTTT
abundance: NA; v_gene: TRBV11-2; d_gene: NA; j_gene: TRBJ2-7; CDR3aa: CASSFMLREGYEQYF; CDR3nt: TGTGCCAGCAGCTTCATGCTCAGGGAAGGCTACGAGCAGTACTTC
abundance: few; v_gene: TRBV14; d_gene: NA; j_gene: TRBJ2-4; CDR3aa: CASSQATGPSKNIQYF; CDR3nt: TGTGCCAGCAGCCAAGCCACGGGCCCCAGTAAAAACATTCAGTACTTC
abundance: NA; v_gene: TRBV5-5; d_gene: NA; j_gene: TRBJ2-6; CDR3aa: CASSPLRRGANVLTF; CDR3nt: TGTGCCAGCAGCCCCCTACGCCGAGGGGCCAACGTCCTGACTTTC
abundance: NA; v_gene: TRBV20-1; d_gene: TRBD2; j_gene: TRBJ2-2; CDR3aa: CSASPNSGRAWAGELFF; CDR3nt: TGCAGTGCTAGTCCGAATAGCGGGAGGGCCTGGGCCGGGGAGCTGTTTTTT
abundance: NA; v_gene: TRBV6-5; d_gene: TRBD2; j_gene: TRBJ2-3; CDR3aa: CASSYSGGSADTQYF; CDR3nt: TGTGCCAGCAGTTACTCAGGCGGGAGCGCAGATACGCAGTATTTT
abundance: NA; v_gene: TRBV20-1; d_gene: NA; j_gene: TRBJ2-3; CDR3aa: CSASSLTLTGDTQYF; CDR3nt: TGCAGTGCTAGTAGCCTGACACTGACGGGAGATACGCAGTATTTT
abundance: few; v_gene: TRBV12-3/TRBV12-4; d_gene: NA; j_gene: TRBJ2-2; CDR3aa: CASTNGPDTGELFF; CDR3nt: TGTGCCAGCACAAACGGTCCGGACACCGGGGAGCTGTTTTTT
abundance: NA; v_gene: TRBV20-1; d_gene: TRBD1; j_gene: TRBJ1-2; CDR3aa: CSAPDRAGSYTF; CDR3nt: TGCAGTGCCCCAGACAGGGCAGGGAGCTACACCTTC
abundance: NA; v_gene: TRBV20-1; d_gene: NA; j_gene: TRBJ2-3; CDR3aa: CSAEDTDTQYF; CDR3nt: TGCAGTGCTGAAGACACAGATACGCAGTATTTT
abundance: NA; v_gene: TRBV3-1; d_gene: TRBD2; j_gene: TRBJ2-3; CDR3aa: CASSPGLAGGLGTDTQYF; CDR3nt: TGTGCCAGCAGCCCTGGGCTAGCGGGAGGGTTAGGCACAGATACGCAGTATTTT
abundance: NA; v_gene: TRBV6-1; d_gene: NA; j_gene: TRBJ2-4; CDR3aa: CASTRRQDNQGLAKNIQYF; CDR3nt: TGTGCCAGCACTAGACGACAGGACAACCAGGGGTTAGCCAAAAACATTCAGTACTTC
abundance: NA; v_gene: TRBV10-3; d_gene: TRBD2; j_gene: TRBJ2-3; CDR3aa: CAISEPRGSHTDTQYF; CDR3nt: TGTGCCATCAGTGAGCCCCGCGGGAGTCACACAGATACGCAGTATTTT
abundance: NA; v_gene: TRBV18; d_gene: NA; j_gene: TRBJ2-3; CDR3aa: CASSDTQYF; CDR3nt: TGTGCCAGCTCAGATACGCAGTATTTT